This T cell receptor (beta chain) appears in the sequencing data of a study of blood T cell repertoires in COVID-19 (dated by TCRdb to 2019 to 2021). With regard to the full study: The collaborator samples originated in the United States, Italy and Spain and spanned the acute and convalescent phases of COVID-19. The material from the prospective study consisted of cDNA or gDNA derived from T cells, B-cell-depleted T cells, or PBMCs. The dataset comprised deeply sampled blood TCRbeta repertoires from subjects exposed to, actively infected with, or recovered from COVID-19. A freely available public database, intended as a resource for researchers studying the immune response to SARS-CoV-2, is where the repertoires were released. Samples came from the ongoing ImmuneRACE study (first 160 participants) plus 1,254 subjects from 6 global collaborators. Nearly every sample came with metadata listing a de-identified subject ID, COVID-19 status, age in years and sex. Where HLA class I and class II types were available, the types were taken from metadata supplied by the sample provider, not from assay-based typing. Results and caveats for the whole study, not just this receptor: The amount of clinical and demographic metadata varied by source and participant and was provided uncurated.

Clipping removes 1 base from V and 1 base from J, with 4 as the unmatched junction base count. The CDR3 covers 15 residues, taking in both the cysteine and the phenylalanine. Of all the DNA, just the CDR3 is kept, 45 bases in frame from base 1. CDR1 is given as LNHDA and CDR2 as SQIVND, both from the germline V gene (reference sequence). Participants in the prospective study were aged about 18 to 95 years, lived in some 24 United States geographic areas, and enrolled through a virtual design. To assign participants to cohorts, the prospective study relied on clinical history that participants themselves reported in a screening survey and a study questionnaire. ImmuneRACE Cohort 3 recovered participants were defined by two consecutive negative NP/OP PCR tests, healthcare professional clearance, or symptom resolution. Each participant in the prospective study had whole blood, serum and a nasopharyngeal or oropharyngeal swab collected by mobile phlebotomists. Participants in the prospective study had the option to provide additional blood draws and questionnaires over an approximately 2-month period. Blood samples from the prospective study were shipped frozen or at room temperature prior to DNA extraction.

TCRbeta CDR3 regions were amplified from genomic DNA using the immunoSEQ Assay, a bias-controlled multiplex PCR. The paper's data handling went like this. The number of nucleated cells in each sample was estimated by amplification of reference gene primers within the assay. To quantify the absolute abundance of each unique TCRbeta CDR3 rearrangement, sequence reads were collapsed and filtered. For each sample, productive Simpson clonality was calculated by taking the square root of Simpson's diversity index across productive rearrangements. TCRdb's version of the immuneACCESS table is confined to in-frame rearrangements and falls short of the full clone set. An unresolved V gene accounts for under half of the shortfall where checked; the remainder is of unknown origin. V, J and clone size are taken as reported in that table, and D and trimming were inferred from the DNA itself. Within this sample are approximately 150,000 clones, with around four fifths of them counted one time only. Roughly 8.6% of the sample rests with the top ten.

In regard to this clone: Its antigen has not been determined. No base quality values were provided; no much bigger clone lies one nucleotide off.

Sequencing was carried out using PBMCs or T cells enriched from blood (not recorded which). The sequence came from a woman between 50 and 59 years old who had recovered from COVID-19. This sequence uses TRBV19 and TRBJ2-7; 7 middle bases align to TRBD2. The nucleotide sequence is TGTGCCAGTAGTATAGGGGCTAGCGGTTCCTACGAGCAGTACTTC. Its protein reads: CASSIGASGSYEQYF.